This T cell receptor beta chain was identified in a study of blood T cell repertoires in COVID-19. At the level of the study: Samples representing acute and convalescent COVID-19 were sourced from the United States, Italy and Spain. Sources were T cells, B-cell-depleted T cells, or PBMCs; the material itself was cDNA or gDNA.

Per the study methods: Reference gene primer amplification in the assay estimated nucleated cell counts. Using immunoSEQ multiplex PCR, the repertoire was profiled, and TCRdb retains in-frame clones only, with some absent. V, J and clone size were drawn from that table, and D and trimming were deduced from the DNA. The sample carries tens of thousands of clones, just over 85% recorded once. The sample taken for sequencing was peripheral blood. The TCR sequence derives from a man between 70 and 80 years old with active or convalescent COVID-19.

CDR3 bases: TGTGCCATCAGTGACACACGTTACAATGAGCAGTTCTTC. Protein: CAISDTRYNEQFF. V usage is TRBV10-3 and J usage is TRBJ2-1, with D hard to call. Deletions cut 3 bases from V and 4 bases from J, with 7 bases between. The CDR3 sequence is 13 residues long. The germline CDR1 and CDR2 sequences are ENHRY and SYGVKD.